The 14 T cell receptor beta chains presented below share a single source sample, sequenced in a study of blood T cell repertoires in COVID-19 (TCRdb year 2020). Receptor amplification or capture employed the immunoSEQ multiplex PCR assay. TCRdb stores this immuneACCESS table with in-frame sequences only. Part of the clones is absent; in the studies checked, under half of the shortfall reflects unresolved V genes, and no reason is known for the rest. Counted in this sample were around 360,000 clones; around 87% of them appeared once. Around 2% of the sample lies in the top ten. The sequencing sample was made of PBMCs or T cells enriched from blood (not recorded which). All receptors come from a man aged 35 to 55 in a cohort exposed to, infected with or recovered from COVID-19 (not recorded which).

This clone was seen a few times. The V and J genes are TRBV4-1 and TRBJ2-3; TRBD2 matches 7 bases. CDR1 and CDR2 (germline): MGHRA, YSYEKL. J lost 4 bases, V lost 1 base, and 8 bases had no gene match. CDR3 length: 16 amino acids. The CDR3 nucleotides read TGCGCCAGCAGCCAAGGCTGGGGGGGTAGATCAGATACGCAGTATTTT. This translates into CASSQGWGGRSDTQYF.

The chain joins TRBV27 to TRBJ2-7; 10 bases are shared with TRBD1. CDR1 and CDR2 (germline): MNHEY, SMNVEV (reference sequence). V was clipped by 1 base and J by 6 bases; unmatched bases: 6. The CDR3 has 15 amino acids. The CDR3 reads CASSLFLGQGFEQYF. CDR3 nucleotides: TGTGCCAGCAGTTTATTCCTGGGACAGGGGTTCGAGCAGTACTTC.

CDR3 region: CSVEDLSGRFNYGYTF. The CDR3 coding sequence is TGCAGCGTTGAAGATCTCTCAGGGAGGTTTAACTATGGCTACACCTTC. The rearrangement links TRBV29-1 to TRBJ1-2; D may be TRBD1 (5 bases). Per the germline V gene, CDR1 is SQVTM and CDR2 is ANQGSEA. Trimming removed 0 bases at V and 1 base at J, with 15 bases between. This CDR3 is built from 16 residues.

This chain joins TRBV7-3 and TRBJ2-3; 8 bases agree with TRBD2. Unmatched junction bases numbered 7, after V lost 5 bases and J lost 0 bases. This CDR3 region has 16 residues. Germline lookup yields CDR1 SGHTA and CDR2 FQGTGA. CDR3 DNA: TGTGCCAGCAGCCCTGGACTAGCCGCGAGCACAGATACGCAGTATTTT. Translating it yields CASSPGLAASTDTQYF.

The chain is built from TRBV27 and TRBJ2-1; no firm D call. This CDR3 contains 15 residues. CDR1 is MNHEY and CDR2 is SMNVEV in the germline V gene (reference sequence). Trimming cost V 3 bases and J 5 bases, with 14 bases left between them. CDR3 in amino acids: CASSLGTRYNNEQFF. In DNA form, the CDR3 reads TGTGCCAGCAGTTTGGGCACCCGCTACAACAATGAGCAGTTCTTC.

The V and J genes are TRBV19 and TRBJ2-1; a weak D match, TRBD2 (5 bases). CDR1 and CDR2 from the germline V gene are LNHDA and SQIVND (reference sequence). The CDR3 runs 15 residues. Trimming removed 4 bases from V and 8 bases from J, with 18 bases in between. CDR3 in amino acids: CASSTLSRGLDEQFF. The CDR3 DNA reads as TGTGCCAGTAGTACCCTTAGTCGGGGTCTCGATGAGCAGTTCTTC.

This chain connects TRBV3-1 (or the pseudogene TRBV3-2) to TRBJ2-1; D is unclear. V was pared by 1 base and J by 10 bases, with 5 bases between. The CDR3 consists of 11 residues. Germline CDR1 reads LGHDT; CDR2 reads YNNKEL (reference sequence). The CDR3 region is CASSQGTEQFF. DNA for the CDR3: TGTGCCAGCAGCCAAGGTACAGAGCAGTTCTTC.

V gene TRBV27 combines with J gene TRBJ1-6, with D possibly being TRBD1 (5 bases). Trimming took off 7 bases at V and 8 bases at J, with 15 bases between the two ends. Germline V gives CDR1 MNHEY, CDR2 SMNVEV (reference sequence). The CDR3 is 14 amino acids. The CDR3 spells CASNSEGRDSPLHF. The CDR3 region has the DNA TGTGCCAGCAATTCGGAGGGGCGAGATTCACCCCTCCACTTT.

The J gene is TRBJ2-7, the V gene TRBV7-8; 8 bases fit TRBD2. Germline V gives CDR1 SGHVS, CDR2 FQNEAQ. The CDR3 is 16 residues long. J lost 1 base, V lost 3 bases, and 8 bases had no gene match. The CDR3 reads CASSLVGTRASYEQYF. The CDR3, as DNA: TGTGCCAGCAGCTTGGTGGGGACTAGAGCGTCCTACGAGCAGTACTTC.

The CDR3 nucleotides are TGTGCCAGCAGCGTAGCGGGTAGCGGCTCCTACAATGAGCAGTTCTTC. Translation gives CASSVAGSGSYNEQFF. This chain links TRBV9 with TRBJ2-1, with D maybe TRBD2 (6 bases). V lost 0 bases and J 0 bases, leaving 10 bases between the germline ends. The germline V gene encodes CDR1 SGDLS and CDR2 YYNGEE. This CDR3 spans 16 amino acids. The variable domain in full, with the rest retrieved from reference TRBV9 and TRBJ2-1, is DSGVTQTPKHLITATGQRVTLRCSPRSGDLSVYWYQQSLDQGLQFLIQYYNGEERAKGNILERFSAQQFPDLHSELNLSSLELGDSALYFCASSVAGSGSYNEQFFGPGTRLTVL.

The CDR3: CASSLRQQGAGNTEAFF. In DNA form, the CDR3 reads TGCGCCAGCAGCCTTAGACAACAGGGTGCGGGGAACACTGAAGCTTTCTTT. The V call is TRBV5-1, the J call TRBJ1-1; D perhaps matches TRBD1 (6 bases). Germline CDR1 and CDR2: SGHRS and YFSETQ. The V and J ends lost 4 bases and 1 base respectively, with 20 bases between them. The CDR3 consists of 17 residues.

CDR3 in amino acids: CAIRQGPEELFF. The DNA for the CDR3 is TGTGCCATCAGGCAGGGGCCCGAGGAGCTGTTTTTT. The genes are TRBV10-3 and TRBJ2-2; D is perhaps TRBD1 (6 bases). Germline CDR1 is ENHRY and CDR2 is SYGVKD. V was pared by 6 bases and J by 10 bases, with 12 bases between. This CDR3 has 12 residues.

V is TRBV5-1 and J is TRBJ2-6; D might be TRBD2 (5 bases). CDR1 is SGHRS and CDR2 is YFSETQ in the germline V gene. CDR3 length: 16 residues. The V gene lost 5 bases and the J gene lost 0 bases, with 12 bases spanning the gap. The CDR3, as DNA: TGCGCCAGCAGGTCCGGGATTAACTCTGGGGCCAACGTCCTGACTTTC. This gives the protein CASRSGINSGANVLTF.

The table lists this clone with a count of one. The chain joins TRBV19 to TRBJ2-7; 7 bases are a match to TRBD2. Germline trimming cut 5 bases from V and 2 bases from J; bases unmatched to any gene: 6. The CDR3 loop spans 14 amino acids. Per the germline V gene, CDR1 is LNHDA and CDR2 is SQIVND (reference sequence). CDR3 coding DNA: TGTGCCAGTAGTCTCAGACTAGCCACCTACGAGCAGTACTTC. Protein sequence: CASSLRLATYEQYF.